Listed here are 3 T cell receptor beta chains from one sample, sequenced in a study of T cells after yellow fever vaccination. In TCRdb, the 5' RACE reads were re-called with MiXCR into one record per CDR3 protein. The repertoire includes about 360,000 distinct CDR3 sequences, over 5% of them detected once, and 15% sits in the top ten. Specimen: PBMCs, collected 5 days after the yellow fever booster vaccination. The receptors shown here come from a man aged 25-45 years who received the YFV17D yellow fever vaccine.

The table lists this clonotype with many counts. The chain links TRBV7-8 to TRBJ2-7, with D tentatively TRBD1 (6 bases). CDR1 and CDR2 from the germline V gene are SGHVS and FQNEAQ. This CDR3 comprises 16 residues. The ends were cut back, 0 bases at V and 0 bases at J, with 12 bases in the middle. The CDR3 nucleotides read TGTGCCAGCAGCTTAGCTGGACAGCGACTCTCCTACGAGCAGTACTTC. Its translation: CASSLAGQRLSYEQYF.

At least ten counts were recorded for this clonotype. The chain links TRBV21-1 to TRBJ1-5; TRBD1, the table's D call, was not compared with the DNA. TRBV21-1 is a known pseudogene. The CDR3 length is 13 residues. As DNA, the CDR3 is TGTGCCAGACCTGGGACAGGGATTCAGCCCCAGCATTTT. As protein: CARPGTGIQPQHF.

The chain carries TRBV18 and TRBJ2-1, with 7 bases identical to TRBD2. V was clipped by 4 bases and J by 4 bases; unmatched bases: 13. Germline V lookup: CDR1 KGHSH, CDR2 LQKENI. CDR3 length: 17 residues. CDR3 in amino acids: CASSHRGGSLQYNEQFF. The CDR3 nucleotides read TGTGCCAGCTCACATAGGGGCGGGAGTTTGCAATACAATGAGCAGTTCTTC.